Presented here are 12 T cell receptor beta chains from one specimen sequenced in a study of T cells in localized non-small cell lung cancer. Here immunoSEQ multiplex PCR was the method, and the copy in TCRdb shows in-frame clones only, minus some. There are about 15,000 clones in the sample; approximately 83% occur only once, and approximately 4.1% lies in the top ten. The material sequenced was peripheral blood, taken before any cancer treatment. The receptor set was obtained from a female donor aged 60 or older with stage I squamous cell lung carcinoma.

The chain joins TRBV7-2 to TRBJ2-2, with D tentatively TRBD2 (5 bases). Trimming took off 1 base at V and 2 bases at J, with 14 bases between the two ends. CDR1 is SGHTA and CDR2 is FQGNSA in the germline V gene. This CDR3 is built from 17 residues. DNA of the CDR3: TGTGCCAGCAGCTTAGGTTGGACTCTCCCTAACACCGGGGAGCTGTTTTTT. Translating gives CASSLGWTLPNTGELFF.

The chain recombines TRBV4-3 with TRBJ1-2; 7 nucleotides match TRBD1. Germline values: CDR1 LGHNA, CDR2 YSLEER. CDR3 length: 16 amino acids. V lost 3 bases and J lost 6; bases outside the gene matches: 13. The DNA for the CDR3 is TGCGCCAGCAGCCACGCCTACCGACAGGGTCCCAATGGCTACACCTTC. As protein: CASSHAYRQGPNGYTF.

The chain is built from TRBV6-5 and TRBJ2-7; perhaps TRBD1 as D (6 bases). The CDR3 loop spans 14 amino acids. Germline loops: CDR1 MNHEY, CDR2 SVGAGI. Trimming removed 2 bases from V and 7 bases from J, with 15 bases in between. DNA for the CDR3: TGTGCCAGCAGTTACAATGGACAGCTACGAGAGCAGTACTTC. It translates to CASSYNGQLREQYF.

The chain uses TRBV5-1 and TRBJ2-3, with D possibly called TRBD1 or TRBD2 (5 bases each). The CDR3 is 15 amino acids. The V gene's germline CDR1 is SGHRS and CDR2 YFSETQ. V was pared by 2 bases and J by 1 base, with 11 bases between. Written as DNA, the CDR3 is TGCGCCAGCAGCTTAGTACTAGGGGGCACAGATACGCAGTATTTT. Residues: CASSLVLGGTDTQYF.

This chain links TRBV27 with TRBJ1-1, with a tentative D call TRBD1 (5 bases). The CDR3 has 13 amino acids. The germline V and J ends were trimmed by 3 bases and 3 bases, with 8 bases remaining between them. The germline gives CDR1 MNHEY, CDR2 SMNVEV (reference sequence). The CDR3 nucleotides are TGTGCCAGCAGTTTGTTGGGGGACACTGAAGCTTTCTTT. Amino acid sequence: CASSLLGDTEAFF.

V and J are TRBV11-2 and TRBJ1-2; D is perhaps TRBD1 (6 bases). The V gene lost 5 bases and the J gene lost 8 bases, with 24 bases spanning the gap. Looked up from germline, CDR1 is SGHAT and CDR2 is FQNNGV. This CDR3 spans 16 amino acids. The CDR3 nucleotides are TGTGCCAGCAGCCGCGAGCGTTCCGGGGGGCTAGGCGGCTACACCTTC. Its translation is CASSRERSGGLGGYTF.

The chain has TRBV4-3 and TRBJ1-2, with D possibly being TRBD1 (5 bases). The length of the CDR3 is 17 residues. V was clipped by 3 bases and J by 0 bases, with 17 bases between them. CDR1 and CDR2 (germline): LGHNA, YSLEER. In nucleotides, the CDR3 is TGCGCCAGCAGCCAGAGCTCCGGGACGGACTCTAACTATGGCTACACCTTC. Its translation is CASSQSSGTDSNYGYTF.

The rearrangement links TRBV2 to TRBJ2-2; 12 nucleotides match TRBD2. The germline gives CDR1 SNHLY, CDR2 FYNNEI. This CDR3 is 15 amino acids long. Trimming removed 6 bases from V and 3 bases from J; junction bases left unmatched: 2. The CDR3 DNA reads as TGTGCCAGCAGCAGGACTAGCGGGGACACCGGGGAGCTGTTTTTT. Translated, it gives CASSRTSGDTGELFF.

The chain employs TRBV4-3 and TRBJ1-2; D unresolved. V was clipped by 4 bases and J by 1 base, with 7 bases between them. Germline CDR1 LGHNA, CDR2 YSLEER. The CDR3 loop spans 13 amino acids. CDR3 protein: CASSRAGNYGYTF. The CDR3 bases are TGCGCCAGCAGCCGGGCTGGTAACTATGGCTACACCTTC.

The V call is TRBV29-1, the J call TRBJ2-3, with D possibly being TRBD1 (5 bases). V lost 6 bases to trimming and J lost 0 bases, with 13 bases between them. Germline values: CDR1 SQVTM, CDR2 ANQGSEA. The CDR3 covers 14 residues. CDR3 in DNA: TGCAGCGTAGTACAGGTGGCTAGCACAGATACGCAGTATTTT. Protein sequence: CSVVQVASTDTQYF.

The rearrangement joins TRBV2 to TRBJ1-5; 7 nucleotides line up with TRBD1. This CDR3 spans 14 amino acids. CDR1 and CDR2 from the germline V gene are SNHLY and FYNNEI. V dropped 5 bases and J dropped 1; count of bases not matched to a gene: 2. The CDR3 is CASSKTGSNQPQHF. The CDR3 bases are TGTGCCAGCAGTAAGACAGGGAGCAATCAGCCCCAGCATTTT.

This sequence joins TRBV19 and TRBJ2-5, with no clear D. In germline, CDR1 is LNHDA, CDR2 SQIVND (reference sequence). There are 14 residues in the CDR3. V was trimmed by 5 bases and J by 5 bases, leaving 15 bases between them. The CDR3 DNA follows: TGTGCCAGTAGTCTTGGAGATTCATGGGAGACCCAGTACTTC. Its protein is CASSLGDSWETQYF.